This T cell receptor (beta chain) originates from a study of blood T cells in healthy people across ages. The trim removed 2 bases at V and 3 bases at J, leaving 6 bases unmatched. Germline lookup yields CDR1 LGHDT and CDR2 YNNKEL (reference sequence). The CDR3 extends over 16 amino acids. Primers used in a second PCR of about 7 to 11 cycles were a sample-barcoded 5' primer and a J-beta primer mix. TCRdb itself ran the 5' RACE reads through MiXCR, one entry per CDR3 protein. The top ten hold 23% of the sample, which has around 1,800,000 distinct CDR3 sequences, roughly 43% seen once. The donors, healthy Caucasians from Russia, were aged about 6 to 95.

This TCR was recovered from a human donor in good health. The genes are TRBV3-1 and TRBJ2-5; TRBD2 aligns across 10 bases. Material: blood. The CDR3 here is CASSQWLSGGEETQYF. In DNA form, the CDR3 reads TGTGCCAGCAGCCAATGGCTAAGCGGGGGGGAAGAGACCCAGTACTTC.